This T cell receptor beta chain appears in the sequencing data of a study of blood T cells in healthy people across ages. A second 7 to 11 cycle PCR used barcoded and J-beta primers. In TCRdb, the 5' RACE reads were re-called with MiXCR into one record per CDR3 protein. In the table there are some 670,000 distinct CDR3 sequences, approximately 52% of which are singletons. Every sample gave at least 6 micrograms of total RNA when it was extracted. Germline V gene data show CDR1 as SNHLY and CDR2 as FYNNEI. Trimming at V came to 11 bases and at J to 2 bases, leaving 17 bases not matched to a gene. The CDR3 contains 17 residues.

The V gene is TRBV2, the J gene TRBJ2-3; 9 bases are a match to TRBD2. The source of this sequence is a woman aged 80 or over in good health. Sample: blood. CDR3 bases: TGTGCCGCGGGAGAACGAGGGACTAGCCTCCTCACAGATACGCAGTATTTT. This translates into CAAGERGTSLLTDTQYF.